What follows are 16 T cell receptor beta chains derived from one specimen sequenced in a study of T cell changes during pregnancy in multiple sclerosis. The assay was immunoSEQ multiplex PCR, and TCRdb's table has in-frame clones only and misses some. The sample yields tens of thousands of clones, 90% seen once. The material was CD4+ T cells from peripheral blood mononuclear cells, obtained in the third trimester of pregnancy. The receptor set was obtained from a female donor in good health, enrolled as a control in a pregnancy study.

The chain recombines TRBV18 with TRBJ2-2; the match to TRBD2 covers 14 bases. The CDR3 is 16 residues long. V lost 4 bases to trimming and J lost 6 bases; unmatched junction nucleotides: 4. Germline-derived CDR1 and CDR2 are KGHSH and LQKENI. CDR3 sequence reads: CASSLGLAGGPGELFF. The CDR3 region has the DNA TGTGCCAGCTCACTCGGACTAGCGGGAGGTCCCGGGGAGCTGTTTTTT. The whole variable domain, filled in from reference TRBV18 and TRBJ2-2, reads NAGVMQNPRHLVRRRGQEARLRCSPMKGHSHVYWYRQLPEEGLKFMVYLQKENIIDESGMPKERFSAEFPKEGPSILRIQQVVRGDSAAYFCASSLGLAGGPGELFFGEGSRLTVL.

Remarks on this clone: One junction end disagrees with the germline gene, perhaps due to a read error. The CDR3 spells CAISSGLRGPTEAFF. CDR3 nucleotide sequence: TGTGCCATCAGTTCCGGCTTGCGGGGGCCCACTGAAGCTTTCTTT. This sequence joins TRBV6-4 and TRBJ1-1; perhaps TRBD1 as D (6 bases). From germline, CDR1 is MRHNA and CDR2 SNTAGT. The CDR3 totals 15 residues.

This chain joins TRBV6-6 and TRBJ2-7, with D perhaps matching TRBD1 (5 bases). Germline assignment: CDR1 MNHNY and CDR2 SVGAGI (reference sequence). The CDR3 runs to 15 residues. Deletions cut 2 bases from V and 7 bases from J, with 18 bases between. CDR3 amino acids: CASSYPQGVGTEQYF. The CDR3, as DNA: TGTGCCAGCAGTTACCCCCAAGGGGTCGGTACGGAGCAGTACTTC.

This clone was seen once. V and J are TRBV19 and TRBJ1-1; 7 positions agree with TRBD1. The V segment lost 7 bases and the J segment 5 bases; nucleotides outside the gene matches: 7. The germline V gene has CDR1 LNHDA and CDR2 SQIVND (reference sequence). The CDR3 loop spans 13 amino acids. The DNA for the CDR3 is TGTGCCAGTAAAGCGACAGGGATGACTGAAGCTTTCTTT. Its translation: CASKATGMTEAFF. The full variable domain, completed using reference TRBV19 and TRBJ1-1, is DGGITQSPKYLFRKEGQNVTLSCEQNLNHDAMYWYRQDPGQGLRLIYYSQIVNDFQKGDIAEGYSVSREKKESFPLTVTSAQKNPTAFYLCASKATGMTEAFFGQGTRLTVV.

The chain recombines TRBV29-1 with TRBJ1-1; the match to TRBD1 covers 7 bases. This CDR3 is built from 14 residues. The J segment lost 5 bases and the V segment lost 7 bases, leaving 13 bases of the junction unmatched. Germline values: CDR1 SQVTM, CDR2 ANQGSEA. CDR3 residues: CSAPKGGSGTEAFF. For the CDR3, the DNA is TGCAGCGCCCCCAAAGGGGGCTCGGGGACTGAAGCTTTCTTT.

This rearrangement joins TRBV14 to TRBJ1-1; no clear D gene. Germline loops: CDR1 SGHDN, CDR2 FVKESK. The V and J ends lost 0 bases and 14 bases respectively, with 13 bases between them. The CDR3 spans 12 residues. Here the CDR3 reads CASSQDHRNKFF. The CDR3 bases are TGTGCCAGCAGCCAAGACCACAGAAACAAATTCTTT.

The J gene is TRBJ2-1, the V gene TRBV30; the D gene is possibly TRBD2 (5 bases). CDR3 length: 17 amino acids. The V end was cut by 1 base, the J end by 0 bases, with 16 bases between. Germline V gives CDR1 GTSNPN, CDR2 SVGIG (reference sequence). CDR3 DNA sequence: TGTGCCTGGAGTGCTCGTCTTAGGACTGACTCCTACAATGAGCAGTTCTTC. Amino acids: CAWSARLRTDSYNEQFF.

The chain links TRBV6-5 to TRBJ1-5; D not resolved. This CDR3 comprises 15 residues. The germline V and J ends were trimmed by 6 bases and 0 bases, with 12 bases remaining between them. The germline gives CDR1 MNHEY, CDR2 SVGAGI. CDR3: CASRSTENSNQPQHF. The CDR3 DNA follows: TGTGCCAGCAGGTCGACGGAGAATAGCAATCAGCCCCAGCATTTT.

The chain has TRBV5-4 and TRBJ1-5; possible D gene TRBD1, 6 bases. CDR1 and CDR2 (germline): SGHNT, YYREEE (reference sequence). This CDR3 has 14 residues. Trimming left V 0 bases short and J 5 bases short, with 9 bases between. As DNA, the CDR3 is TGTGCCAGCAGCTTGGGGGGGCAGGATCAGCCCCAGCATTTT. Translating it yields CASSLGGQDQPQHF.

The V and J genes are TRBV11-2 and TRBJ2-3, with 12 bases lining up with TRBD2. CDR1 and CDR2 from the germline V gene are SGHAT and FQNNGV. The length of the CDR3 is 16 residues. J was trimmed by 3 bases and V by 1 base; bases with no gene match: 2. Here the CDR3 DNA reads TGTGCCAGCAGCTTAGGGACTAGCGGGAAAACAGATACGCAGTATTTT. The encoded protein is CASSLGTSGKTDTQYF.

The chain employs TRBV29-1 and TRBJ1-1; 11 bases are a match to TRBD1. V lost 4 bases, J lost 4 bases, and 5 bases stayed unmatched. Germline assignment: CDR1 SQVTM and CDR2 ANQGSEA. This CDR3 spans 14 amino acids. The CDR3 here is CSVARDRGATEAFF. For the CDR3, the DNA is TGCAGCGTTGCTAGGGACAGGGGGGCCACTGAAGCTTTCTTT.

This rearrangement joins TRBV13 to TRBJ2-5; 8 nucleotides agree with TRBD2. V lost 5 bases and J lost 7; bases outside the gene matches: 15. Germline values: CDR1 PRHDT, CDR2 FYEKMQ (reference sequence). This CDR3 contains 16 residues. CDR3 sequence (DNA): TGTGCCAGCAGCCCCCCCGGGACTAGAAGGGGAGGGACCCAGTACTTC. It is translated as CASSPPGTRRGGTQYF. Using reference TRBV13 and TRBJ2-5 for the parts outside the CDR3, the full variable domain is AAGVIQSPRHLIKEKRETATLKCYPIPRHDTVYWYQQGPGQDPQFLISFYEKMQSDKGSIPDRFSAQQFSDYHSELNMSSLELGDSALYFCASSPPGTRRGGTQYFGPGTRLLVL.

This clone has a single count. The chain combines TRBV10-1 with TRBJ1-2; D is uncertain. CDR1 is WNHNN, CDR2 SYGVQD, per germline (reference sequence). The V end was cut by 3 bases, the J end by 0 bases, with 14 bases between. The CDR3 spans 16 residues. The CDR3: CASSDEPLPANYGYTF. Written as DNA, the CDR3 is TGCGCCAGCAGTGATGAGCCGCTACCCGCTAACTATGGCTACACCTTC.

This sequence joins TRBV7-8 and TRBJ2-5; weak D call: TRBD1 (5 bases). The CDR3 loop spans 15 amino acids. Germline V lookup: CDR1 SGHVS, CDR2 FQNEAQ. The V end was cut by 2 bases, the J end by 1 base, with 11 bases between. DNA of the CDR3: TGTGCCAGCAGCTTATACCAGGGCTCCCAAGAGACCCAGTACTTC. Its translation: CASSLYQGSQETQYF.

V gene TRBV2 combines with J gene TRBJ2-7; 10 bases align to TRBD2. The CDR3 is 14 amino acids. Unmatched junction bases numbered 3, after V lost 6 bases and J lost 1 base. Germline lookup yields CDR1 SNHLY and CDR2 FYNNEI. The CDR3 loop is CASRRTSGSYEQYF. As DNA, the CDR3 is TGTGCCAGCAGACGGACTAGCGGATCCTACGAGCAGTACTTC.

There are a few counts of this clone. The rearrangement uses TRBV2 and TRBJ1-1; TRBD1 matches 10 bases. CDR1 is SNHLY and CDR2 is FYNNEI in the germline V gene. J lost 0 bases, V lost 8 bases, and 12 bases had no gene match. The CDR3 contains 17 residues. CDR3 sequence reads: CASGSWGTGVMNTEAFF. The DNA of the CDR3 is TGTGCCAGCGGATCTTGGGGGACAGGGGTGATGAACACTGAAGCTTTCTTT.